Presented here are 28 T cell receptor beta chains from one specimen sequenced in a study of technical replicates of blood from several donors. Using immunoSEQ multiplex PCR, the repertoire was profiled, and TCRdb retains in-frame clones only, with some absent. Of 82,000 or so clones listed, just over 95% are singletons. Material for sequencing was T cells isolated from PBMCs. Receptors originate from a human donor in good health.

The chain employs TRBV5-6 and TRBJ2-3, with 12 bases lining up with TRBD2. Trimming cost V 1 base and J 5 bases; bases outside gene matches: 11. From germline, CDR1 is SGHDT and CDR2 YYEEEE. The length of the CDR3 is 18 residues. The CDR3 is CASSLRGLAGGYGDTQYF. Written as DNA, the CDR3 is TGTGCCAGCAGCTTGCGGGGTCTAGCGGGAGGGTATGGAGATACGCAGTATTTT. The full variable domain, in which reference TRBV5-6 and TRBJ2-3 provide the parts outside the CDR3, is DAGVTQSPTHLIKTRGQQVTLRCSPKSGHDTVSWYQQALGQGPQFIFQYYEEEERQRGNFPDRFSGHQFPNYSSELNVNALLLGDSALYLCASSLRGLAGGYGDTQYFGPGTRLTVL.

V and J are TRBV4-1 and TRBJ2-7; TRBD1 matches 9 bases. Trimming removed 5 bases from V and 2 bases from J; junction bases left unmatched: 7. This CDR3 region has 15 residues. The germline CDR1 and CDR2 sequences are MGHRA and YSYEKL. The CDR3 region is CASSSQTGGTYEQYF. CDR3 DNA sequence: TGCGCCAGCAGCTCCCAGACAGGGGGGACCTACGAGCAGTACTTC.

The V and J genes are TRBV15 and TRBJ1-2; possibly TRBD1 for D (6 bases). Trimming stripped 0 bases from V and 1 base from J, with 15 bases between. CDR3 size: 17 residues. Looked up from germline, CDR1 is LNHNV and CDR2 is YYDKDF (reference sequence). Written as DNA, the CDR3 is TGTGCCACCAGCAGAGATCTCTATGACAGGAGTAACTATGGCTACACCTTC. Its translation is CATSRDLYDRSNYGYTF.

This chain uses TRBV7-3 with TRBJ2-7; 8 nucleotides align to TRBD1. Trimming removed 5 bases from V and 5 bases from J; junction bases left unmatched: 5. The germline CDR1 and CDR2 sequences are SGHTA and FQGTGA. The CDR3 is made up of 13 amino acids. CDR3 bases: TGTGCCAGCAGCCCGACAGGGGACCACGAGCAGTACTTC. This translates into CASSPTGDHEQYF. Combining the CDR3 with reference TRBV7-3 and TRBJ2-7 gives the whole variable domain GAGVSQTPSNKVTEKGKYVELRCDPISGHTALYWYRQSLGQGPEFLIYFQGTGAADDSGLPNDRFFAVRPEGSVSTLKIQRTERGDSAVYLCASSPTGDHEQYFGPGTRLTVT.

This sequence joins TRBV29-1 and TRBJ1-5; D uncertain. Per the germline V gene, CDR1 is SQVTM and CDR2 is ANQGSEA. The CDR3 is made up of 12 amino acids. Trimming took 4 bases from V and 2 from J, leaving 6 bases between them. The CDR3, as DNA: TGCAGCGTTGGTTCAGGCAATCAGCCCCAGCATTTT. Translation: CSVGSGNQPQHF.

The chain's CDR3 is CASSLSGDSDHEQYF. CDR3 DNA sequence: TGTGCCAGCAGCTTATCAGGGGATTCAGATCACGAGCAGTACTTC. This chain connects TRBV7-9 to TRBJ2-7, with TRBD1 as a possible D gene (6 bases). The CDR3 has 15 amino acids. Trimming shortened V by 2 bases and J by 5 bases, and 16 bases separated the two germline ends. Germline-derived CDR1 and CDR2 are SEHNR and FQNEAQ (reference sequence).

This clone is judged medium-sized. V is TRBV5-1 and J is TRBJ1-1; D unclear. The CDR3 runs to 13 residues. Germline V gene data show CDR1 as SGHRS and CDR2 as YFSETQ. The V end was cut by 2 bases, the J end by 0 bases, with 5 bases between. The CDR3 reads CASSFQMNTEAFF. In nucleotides, the CDR3 is TGCGCCAGCAGCTTTCAAATGAACACTGAAGCTTTCTTT.

In DNA, the CDR3 is TGTGCCATCACCCAGTCGGGGGGAGGTGGAAACACCATATATTTT. It encodes CAITQSGGGGNTIYF. The chain joins TRBV10-3 to TRBJ1-3, with D possibly being TRBD1 (5 bases). Between the trimmed V and J ends, which lost 7 bases and 3 bases, there was a span of 16 bases. The CDR3 runs to 15 residues. Germline V gene sequence: CDR1 ENHRY, CDR2 SYGVKD.

The chain couples TRBV10-1 to TRBJ1-2; D might be TRBD1 (5 bases). V was clipped by 6 bases and J by 7 bases, with 18 bases between them. Germline CDR1 and CDR2: WNHNN and SYGVQD (reference sequence). This CDR3 comprises 14 residues. Here the CDR3 reads CASRADSFRGGYTF. For the CDR3, the DNA is TGCGCCAGCAGGGCTGACAGCTTTAGAGGTGGCTACACCTTC.

This chain joins TRBV2 and TRBJ2-1, with 13 bases that match TRBD2. The CDR3 spans 15 residues. The germline CDR1 and CDR2 sequences are SNHLY and FYNNEI. V dropped 8 bases and J dropped 6; count of bases not matched to a gene: 7. This CDR3 is CASGGLAGVSNEQFF. As DNA, the CDR3 is TGTGCCAGCGGCGGACTAGCGGGAGTAAGCAATGAGCAGTTCTTC.

The rearrangement uses TRBV2 and TRBJ1-1; 9 nucleotides line up with TRBD1. Germline V CDR1 and CDR2: SNHLY, FYNNEI. The CDR3 totals 15 residues. The ends lost 8 bases at V and 3 bases at J; junction bases unmatched: 10. The CDR3 reads CASRTGQGPYTEAFF. CDR3 bases: TGTGCCAGCCGGACGGGACAGGGACCCTACACTGAAGCTTTCTTT.

The chain uses TRBV29-1 and TRBJ2-2; D remains ambiguous. This CDR3 has 12 amino acids. Germline loops: CDR1 SQVTM, CDR2 ANQGSEA. The ends were cut back, 1 base at V and 5 bases at J, with 5 bases in the middle. The CDR3, as DNA: TGCAGCGTTGAAGGCAGGACCGGGGAGCTGTTTTTT. Protein sequence: CSVEGRTGELFF.

The CDR3 spells CASSRTSGNFEQFF. The CDR3 DNA reads as TGTGCCAGCAGCCGGACTAGCGGGAACTTTGAGCAGTTCTTC. This chain uses TRBV7-3 with TRBJ2-1; 12 positions match TRBD2. CDR1 SGHTA and CDR2 FQGTGA come from the germline V gene. The CDR3 sequence is 14 residues long. V trimming: 5 bases; J trimming: 9 bases; junction bases outside the gene matches: 5.

V is TRBV12-5 and J is TRBJ1-2; 10 bases fit TRBD1. Trimming at V came to 4 bases and at J to 8 bases, leaving 4 bases not matched to a gene. The CDR3 length is 13 residues. The germline CDR1 and CDR2 sequences are LGHNT and FRNRAP. The CDR3 region is CASGSGQGTGYTF. The DNA for the CDR3 is TGTGCTAGTGGTTCGGGACAGGGGACCGGCTACACCTTC.

This clone was counted a single time. The V call is TRBV18, the J call TRBJ2-1, with 11 bases that match TRBD2. With 6 bases clipped from V and 4 bases from J, the junction kept 5 bases outside the gene matches. The V gene's germline CDR1 is KGHSH and CDR2 LQKENI. The CDR3 loop spans 15 amino acids. The CDR3 spells CASSSIAGGYNEQFF. The CDR3 DNA reads as TGTGCCAGCTCGTCCATAGCGGGAGGGTACAATGAGCAGTTCTTC.

This rearrangement joins TRBV5-4 to TRBJ2-5; D is perhaps TRBD2 (5 bases). V was cut by 2 bases and J by 5 bases, with 7 bases left in between. The CDR3 is 12 residues long. The germline V gene encodes CDR1 SGHNT and CDR2 YYREEE (reference sequence). The CDR3 coding sequence is TGTGCCAGCAGCTTACCGGGGGAGACCCAGTACTTC. This sequence encodes CASSLPGETQYF.

The J gene is TRBJ2-1, the V gene TRBV7-2, with D tentatively TRBD2 (6 bases). Germline lookup yields CDR1 SGHTA and CDR2 FQGNSA. The CDR3 has 15 residues. The V gene lost 4 bases and the J gene lost 9 bases, with 19 bases spanning the gap. The CDR3 DNA follows: TGTGCCAGCAGCTCCAGACTAGACGGGAGAGGTGAGCAGTTCTTC. Its translation: CASSSRLDGRGEQFF.

The V and J genes are TRBV13 and TRBJ2-7, with 7 bases aligning to TRBD1. J was trimmed by 3 bases and V by 5 bases; bases with no gene match: 7. This CDR3 has 14 residues. The germline gives CDR1 PRHDT, CDR2 FYEKMQ (reference sequence). CDR3 DNA: TGTGCCAGCAGCGCCTTGACAGGGCACTACGAGCAGTACTTC. This translates into CASSALTGHYEQYF.

The J gene is TRBJ1-1, the V gene TRBV4-2; TRBD1 aligns across 7 bases. CDR1 and CDR2 from the germline V gene are LGHNA and YNFKEQ. V shed 2 bases, J shed 5 bases, and the junction held 8 bases outside the gene matches. This CDR3 comprises 15 residues. CDR3: CASSQFHRGGTEAFF. The CDR3 coding sequence is TGTGCCAGCAGCCAATTCCACAGGGGCGGAACTGAAGCTTTCTTT.

The chain recombines TRBV7-8 with TRBJ2-1; 8 positions agree with TRBD2. The CDR3 consists of 17 residues. Germline trimming cut 2 bases from V and 0 bases from J; bases unmatched to any gene: 6. CDR1 is SGHVS and CDR2 is FQNEAQ in the germline V gene. In nucleotides, the CDR3 is TGTGCCAGCAGCTTAAATAAGGGACTAGTCTCCTACAATGAGCAGTTCTTC. Its translation: CASSLNKGLVSYNEQFF.

V and J are TRBV10-3 and TRBJ1-3; D may be TRBD1 (5 bases). The CDR3 covers 14 residues. Trimming removed 3 bases at V and 4 bases at J, with 10 bases between. Germline V gene data show CDR1 as ENHRY and CDR2 as SYGVKD. CDR3 amino acids: CAISDRVNGNTIYF. DNA of the CDR3: TGTGCCATCAGTGACAGGGTCAACGGAAACACCATATATTTT.

The chain employs TRBV27 and TRBJ2-7, with D possibly being TRBD2 (6 bases). Germline CDR1 reads MNHEY; CDR2 reads SMNVEV (reference sequence). Deletions cut 1 base from V and 2 bases from J, with 12 bases between. The CDR3 has 15 amino acids. The DNA of the CDR3 is TGTGCCAGCAGTTTATACGCGGGGTTAACCTACGAGCAGTACTTC. It codes for CASSLYAGLTYEQYF.

J is TRBJ1-2 and V is TRBV4-3, with 7 bases fitting TRBD1. This CDR3 has 15 amino acids. Trimming took 2 bases from V and 4 from J; bases not matched to a gene: 7. Germline-derived CDR1 and CDR2 are LGHNA and YSLEER. CDR3: CASSQTRQGGYGYTF. The CDR3 nucleotides read TGCGCCAGCAGCCAAACCAGACAGGGAGGCTATGGCTACACCTTC.

V is TRBV11-2 and J is TRBJ2-7, with 9 bases matching TRBD2. Germline V gene lookup returns CDR1 SGHAT and CDR2 FQNNGV. The J segment lost 5 bases and the V segment lost 1 base, leaving 9 bases of the junction unmatched. The CDR3 extends over 16 amino acids. Here the CDR3 reads CASSLAMTSGIDEQYF. The CDR3 DNA follows: TGTGCCAGCAGCTTAGCAATGACTAGCGGTATTGACGAGCAGTACTTC.

In its sample, this clone was seen once. This chain joins TRBV27 and TRBJ2-5; 10 nucleotides line up with TRBD1. V shed 0 bases, J shed 4 bases, and the junction held 8 bases outside the gene matches. The V gene's germline CDR1 is MNHEY and CDR2 SMNVEV (reference sequence). This CDR3 region has 17 residues. CDR3 sequence: CASSLSGPDRGGETQYF. In DNA form, the CDR3 reads TGTGCCAGCAGTTTATCGGGCCCGGACAGGGGGGGAGAGACCCAGTACTTC.

The CDR3 is CASSVRVVTEAFF. CDR3 nucleotide sequence: TGTGCCAGCAGTGTCCGGGTGGTCACTGAAGCTTTCTTT. This rearrangement joins TRBV6-1 to TRBJ1-1; unclear D gene. The V and J ends lost 4 bases and 4 bases respectively, with 10 bases between them. The germline V gene has CDR1 MNHNS and CDR2 SASEGT. The CDR3 has 13 residues.

The chain links TRBV6-5 to TRBJ2-1; no firm D call. Germline CDR1 MNHEY, CDR2 SVGAGI. CDR3 length: 12 residues. Trimming took off 5 bases at V and 4 bases at J, with 6 bases between the two ends. In nucleotides, the CDR3 is TGTGCCAGCAGTCCTTCGTACAATGAGCAGTTCTTC. Its protein product is CASSPSYNEQFF.

This chain links TRBV6-6 with TRBJ2-3, with D unclear. V was cut by 0 bases and J by 2 bases, with 9 bases left in between. The CDR3 covers 15 residues. Germline V gene lookup returns CDR1 MNHNY and CDR2 SVGAGI (reference sequence). The DNA of the CDR3 is TGTGCCAGCAGTTACTCAAACTTACCCACAGATACGCAGTATTTT. Amino acid sequence: CASSYSNLPTDTQYF.